The clone carrying this T cell receptor beta chain has just a few counts. Authors' analysis steps: Reference gene primers were amplified, and this amplification served to estimate nucleated cell counts. Data came from immunoSEQ multiplex PCR; TCRdb stores just in-frame clones and leaves some out. The V and J calls and clone size are taken from that table; D and trimming were inferred from the DNA. The sample contains about 260,000 clones, around nine tenths of which appear only once. The CDR3 has 14 amino acids. The germline V gene encodes CDR1 SEHNR and CDR2 FQNEAQ (reference sequence). V was pared by 1 base and J by 3 bases, with 8 bases between. The sample originates from a study of blood T cell repertoires in COVID-19. Overall study: Samples representing acute and convalescent COVID-19 were sourced from the United States, Italy and Spain. PBMCs, B-cell-depleted T cells, or T cells provided the cDNA or gDNA that made up the material.

Sample: peripheral blood. The source of this sequence is a man between 40 and 49 years old with active or convalescent COVID-19. This chain joins TRBV7-9 and TRBJ2-3; a weak D match, TRBD2 (5 bases). CDR3 nucleotides: TGTGCCAGCAGCTTAGTTCGGGATACAGATACGCAGTATTTT. Protein: CASSLVRDTDTQYF.